This T cell receptor beta chain is from a study of CD8 T cells in Susac syndrome. Sequencing of TCR beta drew on CD8+ and CD4+ T cells from blood. Germline V gives CDR1 SGHTA, CDR2 FQGTGA. The CDR3 has 15 residues. Trimming pared 1 base from V and 4 bases from J, leaving 8 bases between. Reverse transcription of about 0.5 to 1 ug RNA used random hexamers. TCRdb independently ran MiXCR on the immunoSEQ multiplex PCR reads; one entry per CDR3 protein. The sample holds fewer than 350,000 distinct CDR3 sequences, about 89% seen once. Material for sequencing was CD8+ T cells from PBMCs. The chain uses TRBV7-3 and TRBJ2-6; D gene uncertain. This TCR came from a human donor with multiple sclerosis. The CDR3 coding sequence is TGTGCCAGCAGCTTAAGCCTTTCGGGGGCCAACGTCCTGACTTTC. Translating it yields CASSLSLSGANVLTF.